This note documents a single TCR beta chain sequence. Per the germline V gene, CDR1 is LGHNA and CDR2 is YNFKEQ. This CDR3 region has 18 residues. V was pared by 4 bases and J by 4 bases, with 13 bases of the junction left unmatched. These data are taken from a study of blood T cell repertoires in COVID-19. Methods used by the authors: Scientists estimated how many nucleated cells there were by amplifying reference gene primers. Libraries were prepared by immunoSEQ multiplex PCR; TCRdb keeps only in-frame clonotypes and omits some of them. That table is the source of V, J and clone size, and D and trimming were worked out from the DNA. The sample holds around 190,000 clones; 75% to 85% are singletons and the top ten take over 5%.

The sequence derives from a woman aged 35 to 49 with COVID-19, enrolled during active disease. The gene calls are TRBV4-2 and TRBJ2-1, with 10 bases lining up with TRBD2. The sample taken for sequencing was peripheral blood. The DNA for the CDR3 is TGTGCCAGCAGCCGGAACTTGGGACTAGCGAGAACTTACAATGAGCAGTTCTTC. Amino acid sequence: CASSRNLGLARTYNEQFF.